Each of the 17 T cell receptor beta chains below was sequenced from the same sample in a study of lymphopenia after photon versus proton radiotherapy. Assay: immunoSEQ multiplex PCR; the TCRdb copy retains only in-frame clones and omits some. Among about 60,000 clones listed, approximately 84% were seen once. Sample: peripheral blood, taken from a patient treated with proton-based radiotherapy. These TCRs come from a man aged 55 to 69 with pancreatic cancer.

The chain has TRBV29-1 and TRBJ1-1, with TRBD1 as a possible D gene (6 bases). The CDR3 totals 13 residues. The germline V gene has CDR1 SQVTM and CDR2 ANQGSEA. Deletions cut 5 bases from V and 0 bases from J, with 10 bases between. DNA for the CDR3: TGCAGCGTTCAGGGACAACTGAACACTGAAGCTTTCTTT. Translated: CSVQGQLNTEAFF.

This chain joins TRBV7-2 and TRBJ2-3; D is ambiguous. This CDR3 contains 14 residues. Germline CDR1 is SGHTA and CDR2 is FQGNSA. V was clipped by 5 bases and J by 6 bases, with 15 bases between them. CDR3 region: CASSHGRLRDTQYF. DNA for the CDR3: TGTGCCAGCAGCCATGGGCGGCTCAGGGATACGCAGTATTTT. The complete variable domain, with remaining parts taken from reference TRBV7-2 and TRBJ2-3, reads GAGVSQSPSNKVTEKGKDVELRCDPISGHTALYWYRQSLGQGLEFLIYFQGNSAPDKSGLPSDRFSAERTGGSVSTLTIQRTQQEDSAVYLCASSHGRLRDTQYFGPGTRLTVL.

This chain connects TRBV28 to TRBJ2-7, with D perhaps matching TRBD1 or TRBD2 (5 bases each). Germline V gene sequence: CDR1 MDHEN, CDR2 SYDVKM. Trimming took 8 bases from V and 7 from J, leaving 15 bases between them. This CDR3 has 12 amino acids. The CDR3 DNA is TGTGCCAGCCAGGGACCCAAAAGGGAGCAGTACTTC. It is translated as CASQGPKREQYF.

The chain employs TRBV7-6 and TRBJ2-1; 14 nucleotides line up with TRBD2. Germline lookup yields CDR1 SGHVS and CDR2 FNYEAQ. There are 16 residues in the CDR3. Trimming removed 4 bases from V and 7 bases from J; junction bases left unmatched: 6. The CDR3 bases are TGTGCCAGCAGCTCCCTGGGGACTAGCGGGAGTAATGAGCAGTTCTTC. Its protein is CASSSLGTSGSNEQFF.

The chain links TRBV7-2 to TRBJ1-3; weak D call: TRBD1 (6 bases). Between the trimmed V and J ends, which lost 5 bases and 0 bases, there was a span of 11 bases. Germline assignment: CDR1 SGHTA and CDR2 FQGNSA. This CDR3 comprises 15 residues. In nucleotides, the CDR3 is TGTGCCAGCAGCATGGGGGGCAGCTCTGGAAACACCATATATTTT. Amino acid sequence: CASSMGGSSGNTIYF.

The rearrangement links TRBV7-9 to TRBJ2-2; D uncertain. This CDR3 has 13 residues. CDR1 and CDR2 (germline): SEHNR, FQNEAQ (reference sequence). V lost 4 bases to trimming and J lost 8 bases, with 11 bases between them. CDR3 in DNA: TGTGCCAGCAGCTCAACCCTGTGGGGGGAGCTGTTTTTT. Its translation is CASSSTLWGELFF.

This clone is classed as medium-sized (0.01 to 0.1%). The V and J genes are TRBV7-9 and TRBJ1-3; D uncertain. Trimming left V 5 bases short and J 8 bases short, with 19 bases between. This CDR3 region has 15 residues. CDR1 is SEHNR and CDR2 is FQNEAQ in the germline V gene (reference sequence). CDR3 coding DNA: TGTGCCAGCAGCCCCCGTATGGGGAGCTGGTACACCATATATTTT. Translated, it gives CASSPRMGSWYTIYF. Full variable domain (rest looked up from reference TRBV7-9 and TRBJ1-3): DTGVSQNPRHKITKRGQNVTFRCDPISEHNRLYWYRQTLGQGPEFLTYFQNEAQLEKSRLLSDRFSAERPKGSFSTLEIQRTEQGDSAMYLCASSPRMGSWYTIYFGEGSWLTVV.

The chain employs TRBV19 and TRBJ1-1, with D tentatively TRBD1 (6 bases). V lost 7 bases and J lost 5, with 14 bases in between. The germline gives CDR1 LNHDA, CDR2 SQIVND (reference sequence). The CDR3 is made up of 13 amino acids. In nucleotides, the CDR3 is TGTGCCAGTAACGTCGGGGGCCGAACTGAAGCTTTCTTT. Translation: CASNVGGRTEAFF.

This clone is a singleton in its sample. The rearrangement uses TRBV18 and TRBJ2-7; 7 bases match TRBD1. This CDR3 spans 15 amino acids. V dropped 3 bases and J dropped 3; count of bases not matched to a gene: 8. Germline values: CDR1 KGHSH, CDR2 LQKENI. CDR3 loop: CASSPDQGVGYEQYF. CDR3 nucleotides: TGTGCCAGCTCACCCGACCAGGGGGTCGGCTACGAGCAGTACTTC.

The chain has TRBV28 and TRBJ2-7; D is ambiguous. Germline loops: CDR1 MDHEN, CDR2 SYDVKM. The CDR3 is 11 amino acids. Between the trimmed V and J ends, which lost 9 bases and 3 bases, there was a span of 9 bases. The CDR3 coding sequence is TGTGCCAGTGCGAGGCACTACGAGCAGTACTTC. Residues: CASARHYEQYF.

The CDR3 coding sequence is TGTGCCAGTAGGCCTCGCGGCTCCACTAGCACAGATACGCAGTATTTT. Translated, it gives CASRPRGSTSTDTQYF. The chain links TRBV19 to TRBJ2-3; D gene ambiguous. The CDR3 consists of 16 residues. Trimming removed 6 bases at V and 0 bases at J, with 16 bases between. CDR1 is LNHDA and CDR2 is SQIVND in the germline V gene (reference sequence). Full variable domain (outside the CDR3, taken from reference TRBV19 and TRBJ2-3): DGGITQSPKYLFRKEGQNVTLSCEQNLNHDAMYWYRQDPGQGLRLIYYSQIVNDFQKGDIAEGYSVSREKKESFPLTVTSAQKNPTAFYLCASRPRGSTSTDTQYFGPGTRLTVL.

This chain uses TRBV7-2 with TRBJ1-1; weak D call: TRBD1 (6 bases). There are 14 residues in the CDR3. Per the germline V gene, CDR1 is SGHTA and CDR2 is FQGNSA. V was trimmed by 3 bases and J by 1 base, leaving 9 bases between them. CDR3 amino acids: CASSFQGQNTEAFF. DNA for the CDR3: TGTGCCAGCAGCTTCCAGGGGCAGAACACTGAAGCTTTCTTT.

This chain connects TRBV27 to TRBJ1-2, with D possibly being TRBD1 (6 bases). The germline V gene encodes CDR1 MNHEY and CDR2 SMNVEV (reference sequence). The V and J ends lost 3 bases and 6 bases respectively, with 14 bases between them. The CDR3 is 14 residues long. The CDR3 loop is CASSFTRGRNGYTF. As DNA, the CDR3 is TGTGCCAGCAGTTTTACCAGGGGAAGAAATGGCTACACCTTC.

The genes are TRBV19 and TRBJ2-7, with 7 bases matching TRBD1. CDR3 length: 14 residues. Germline trimming cut 6 bases from V and 5 bases from J; bases unmatched to any gene: 10. Germline-derived CDR1 and CDR2 are LNHDA and SQIVND (reference sequence). The DNA for the CDR3 is TGTGCCAGTAGAAGAGCGACAGGGACCGACGAGCAGTACTTC. It encodes CASRRATGTDEQYF.

The chain couples TRBV7-9 to TRBJ2-1; TRBD2 might be the D (5 bases). The CDR3 is 13 residues long. Germline CDR1 and CDR2: SEHNR and FQNEAQ (reference sequence). V lost 3 bases, J lost 4 bases, and 7 bases lay in between. The DNA of the CDR3 is TGTGCCAGCAGCTTGAGGGAATACAATGAGCAGTTCTTC. It translates to CASSLREYNEQFF.

The V and J genes are TRBV11-3 and TRBJ2-7; unclear D gene. The germline V gene encodes CDR1 SGHNT and CDR2 YENEEA. This CDR3 region has 15 residues. Trimming pared 4 bases from V and 3 bases from J, leaving 16 bases between. CDR3 residues: CASSSAGDFGYEQYF. Here the CDR3 DNA reads TGTGCCAGCAGCTCCGCCGGTGACTTCGGCTACGAGCAGTACTTC.

The CDR3 sequence: CASSPRGDEQYF. CDR3 nucleotide sequence: TGTGCCAGCAGTCCCCGCGGGGACGAGCAGTACTTC. V is TRBV6-5 and J is TRBJ2-7, with a weak D call TRBD2 (6 bases). In germline, CDR1 is MNHEY, CDR2 SVGAGI. The CDR3 has 12 amino acids. The germline V and J ends were trimmed by 5 bases and 5 bases, with 10 bases remaining between them.